This TCR beta chain was identified during a study of shared clonotypes between healthy human individuals. Every subset's genomic DNA went evenly onto several immunoSEQ plates. Sequencing was performed with immunoSEQ multiplex PCR; in TCRdb, only in-frame clones are kept and a portion is missing. Of about 2 million clones listed, approximately 94% were seen once; the top ten hold roughly 1.1%. Findings and limits, study-wide: Clonotype sharing levels among donors were expected to vary with sequencing depth.

A remark on this clone: Its specificity is not known.

CD45RO-negative, CCR7-positively selected cells formed the naive CD8 fraction, excluding terminally differentiated effector memory CD45RA+ cells. Sequenced sample: naive CD8+ T cells sorted from blood. This clonotype was obtained from a man in his late teens or twenties in good health.

The DNA of the CDR3 is TGCGCCAGCAGCCAAGAGGCGGCCACCCCCAACTACTATGGCTACACCTTC. The encoded protein is CASSQEAATPNYYGYTF. The V and J genes are TRBV4-3 and TRBJ1-2; D not resolved. The CDR3 has 17 amino acids. The germline gives CDR1 LGHNA, CDR2 YSLEER. Trimming shortened V by 0 bases and J by 3 bases, and 17 bases separated the two germline ends.